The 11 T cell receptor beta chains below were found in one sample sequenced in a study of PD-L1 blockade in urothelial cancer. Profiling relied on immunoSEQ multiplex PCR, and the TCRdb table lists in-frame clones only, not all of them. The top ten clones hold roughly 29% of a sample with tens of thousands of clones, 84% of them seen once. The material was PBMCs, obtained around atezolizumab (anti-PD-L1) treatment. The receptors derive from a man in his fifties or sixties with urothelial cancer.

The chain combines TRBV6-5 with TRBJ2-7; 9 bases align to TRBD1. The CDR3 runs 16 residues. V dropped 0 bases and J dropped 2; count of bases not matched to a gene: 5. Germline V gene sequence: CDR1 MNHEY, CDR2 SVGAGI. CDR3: CASSYSGTGRAYEQYF. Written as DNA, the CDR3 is TGTGCCAGCAGTTACTCTGGGACAGGGAGAGCCTACGAGCAGTACTTC.

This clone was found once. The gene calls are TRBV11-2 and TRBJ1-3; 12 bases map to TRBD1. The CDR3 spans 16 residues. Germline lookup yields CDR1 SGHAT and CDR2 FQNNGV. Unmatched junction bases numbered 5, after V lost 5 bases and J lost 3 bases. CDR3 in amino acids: CASSGRDRGLGNTIYF. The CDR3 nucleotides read TGTGCCAGCAGCGGCCGGGACAGGGGGCTTGGAAACACCATATATTTT.

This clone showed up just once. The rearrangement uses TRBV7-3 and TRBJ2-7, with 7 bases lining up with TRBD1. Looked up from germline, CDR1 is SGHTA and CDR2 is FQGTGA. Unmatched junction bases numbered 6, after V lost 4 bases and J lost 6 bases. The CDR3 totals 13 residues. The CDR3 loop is CASSSWTGGEQYF. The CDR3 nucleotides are TGTGCCAGCAGCTCCTGGACAGGCGGCGAGCAGTACTTC.

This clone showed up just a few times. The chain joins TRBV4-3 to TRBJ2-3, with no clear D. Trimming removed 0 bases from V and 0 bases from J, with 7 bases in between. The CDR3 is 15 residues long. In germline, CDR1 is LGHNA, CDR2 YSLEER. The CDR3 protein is CASSQDLESTDTQYF. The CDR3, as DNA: TGCGCCAGCAGCCAAGATTTAGAAAGCACAGATACGCAGTATTTT.

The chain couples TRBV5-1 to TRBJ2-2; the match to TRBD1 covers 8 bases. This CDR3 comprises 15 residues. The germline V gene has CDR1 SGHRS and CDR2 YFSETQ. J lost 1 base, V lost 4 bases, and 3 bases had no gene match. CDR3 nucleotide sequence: TGCGCCAGCAGCATTGGACAGGGGAACACCGGGGAGCTGTTTTTT. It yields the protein CASSIGQGNTGELFF.

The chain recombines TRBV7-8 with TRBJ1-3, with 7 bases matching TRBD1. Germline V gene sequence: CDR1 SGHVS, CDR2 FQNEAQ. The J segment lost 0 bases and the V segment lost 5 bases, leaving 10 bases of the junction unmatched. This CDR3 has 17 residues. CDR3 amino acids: CASSPPTGLRSGNTIYF. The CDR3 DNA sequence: TGTGCCAGCAGCCCTCCGACAGGGCTCCGCTCTGGAAACACCATATATTTT.

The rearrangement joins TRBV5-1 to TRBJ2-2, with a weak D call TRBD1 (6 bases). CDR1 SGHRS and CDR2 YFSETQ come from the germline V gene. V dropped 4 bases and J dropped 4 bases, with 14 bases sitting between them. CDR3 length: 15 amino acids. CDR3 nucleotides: TGCGCCAGCAGCCAAGAACAGGGAATCACCGGGGAGCTGTTTTTT. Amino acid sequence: CASSQEQGITGELFF. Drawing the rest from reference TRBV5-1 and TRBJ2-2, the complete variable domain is KAGVTQTPRYLIKTRGQQVTLSCSPISGHRSVSWYQQTPGQGLQFLFEYFSETQRNKGNFPGRFSGRQFSNSRSEMNVSTLELGDSALYLCASSQEQGITGELFFGEGSRLTVL.

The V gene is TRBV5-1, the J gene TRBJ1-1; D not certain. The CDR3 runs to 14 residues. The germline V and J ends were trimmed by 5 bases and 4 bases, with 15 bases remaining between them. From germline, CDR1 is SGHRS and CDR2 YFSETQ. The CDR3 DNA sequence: TGCGCCAGCAGTCCCATAGAAGTGAGCACTGAAGCTTTCTTT. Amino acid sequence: CASSPIEVSTEAFF. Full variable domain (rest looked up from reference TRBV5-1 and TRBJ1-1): KAGVTQTPRYLIKTRGQQVTLSCSPISGHRSVSWYQQTPGQGLQFLFEYFSETQRNKGNFPGRFSGRQFSNSRSEMNVSTLELGDSALYLCASSPIEVSTEAFFGQGTRLTVV.

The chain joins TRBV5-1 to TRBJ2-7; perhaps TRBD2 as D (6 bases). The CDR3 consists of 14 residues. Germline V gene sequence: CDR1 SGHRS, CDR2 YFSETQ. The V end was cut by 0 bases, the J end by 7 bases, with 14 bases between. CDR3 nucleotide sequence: TGCGCCAGCAGCTTGGAGGCGGGGTTGGTTGAGCAGTACTTC. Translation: CASSLEAGLVEQYF.

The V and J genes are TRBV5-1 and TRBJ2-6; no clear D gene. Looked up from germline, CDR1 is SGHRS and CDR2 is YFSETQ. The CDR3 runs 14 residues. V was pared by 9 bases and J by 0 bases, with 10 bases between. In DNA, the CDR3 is TGCGCCACCTCTACAGTCTCTGGGGCCAACGTCCTGACTTTC. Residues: CATSTVSGANVLTF.

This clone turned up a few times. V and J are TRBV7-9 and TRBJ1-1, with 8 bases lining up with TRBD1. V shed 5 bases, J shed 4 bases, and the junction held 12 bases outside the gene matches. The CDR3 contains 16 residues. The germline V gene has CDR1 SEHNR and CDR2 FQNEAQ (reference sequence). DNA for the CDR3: TGTGCCAGCAGCGACGGACAGGGCTTCGGAAGCACTGAAGCTTTCTTT. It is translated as CASSDGQGFGSTEAFF.